This record covers a single T cell receptor (beta chain). The sample belongs to a study of blood T cell repertoires in COVID-19. Study overall: The United States, Italy and Spain provided the acute and convalescent COVID-19 samples. In each case, the material was cDNA or gDNA derived from T cells, B-cell-depleted T cells, or PBMCs.

In the authors' workflow: Amplification with reference gene primers provided the estimates of nucleated cell counts. Produced via immunoSEQ multiplex PCR; TCRdb's table is partial and in-frame only. For V, J and clone size, that table is used; D and trimming come from the DNA. The sample gives some 240,000 clones, about nine tenths of which show up once; under 7.5% is in the top ten. V lost 3 bases to trimming and J lost 4 bases; unmatched junction nucleotides: 7. CDR3 length: 16 residues. Looked up from germline, CDR1 is SEHNR and CDR2 is FQNEAQ (reference sequence). The sequence came from a man aged 60-69 years who had recovered from COVID-19. The chain joins TRBV7-9 to TRBJ2-1; 9 nucleotides match TRBD2. The sample taken for sequencing was peripheral blood. For the CDR3, the DNA is TGTGCCAGCAGCTTCCCGGGTAGCGGGGGATACAATGAGCAGTTCTTC. Residues: CASSFPGSGGYNEQFF.